This passage covers 9 T cell receptor beta chains from one sample sequenced in a study of blood T cell repertoires in COVID-19. Only in-frame clones appear in the TCRdb table, and some are missing; sequencing was by immunoSEQ multiplex PCR. The table shows approximately 97,000 clones, with more than 70% occurring only once. The sequencing input was peripheral blood. The receptors were gathered from a human donor in a cohort sampled during active COVID-19.

This rearrangement joins TRBV7-3 to TRBJ2-1; tentatively, D is TRBD1 (6 bases). The germline V gene has CDR1 SGHTA and CDR2 FQGTGA. Trimming cost V 5 bases and J 4 bases, with 24 bases left between them. The CDR3 runs to 18 residues. Written as DNA, the CDR3 is TGTGCCAGCAGCCAAACTCCAACTACAGGGACGACGTACAATGAGCAGTTCTTC. Its protein product is CASSQTPTTGTTYNEQFF.

This clone was detected only once. V is TRBV10-3 and J is TRBJ1-1; a weak D match, TRBD1 (5 bases). The germline gives CDR1 ENHRY, CDR2 SYGVKD. V gave up 1 base and J gave up 7 bases, with 19 bases separating them. This CDR3 spans 16 amino acids. The CDR3: CAISEFKFQGKNEAFF. DNA for the CDR3: TGTGCCATCAGTGAGTTCAAATTTCAGGGAAAGAATGAAGCTTTCTTT.

This chain links TRBV24-1 with TRBJ2-7, with TRBD1 identical over 8 bases. Germline-derived CDR1 and CDR2 are KGHDR and SFDVKD. This CDR3 spans 16 amino acids. Trimming at V came to 2 bases and at J to 1 base, leaving 6 bases not matched to a gene. For the CDR3, the DNA is TGTGCCACCAGTGATTCCCCGGGACAGGAGTCCTACGAGCAGTACTTC. This sequence encodes CATSDSPGQESYEQYF.

This chain connects TRBV5-1 to TRBJ1-3; 9 bases match TRBD1. The CDR3 covers 17 residues. Germline loops: CDR1 SGHRS, CDR2 YFSETQ. Germline trimming cut 3 bases from V and 2 bases from J; bases unmatched to any gene: 9. CDR3 sequence (DNA): TGCGCCAGCAGCTGGGACAGGGAAGATCCTACTGGAAACACCATATATTTT. Protein: CASSWDREDPTGNTIYF.

This clone appeared many times. The J gene is TRBJ2-7, the V gene TRBV1; TRBD2, as called in the table, went unchecked against the DNA. TRBV1 is termed a pseudogene. There are 16 residues in the CDR3. The CDR3 region is CTSSQPTSGSSYEQYF. CDR3 coding DNA: TGCACCAGCAGCCAACCAACTAGCGGGAGCTCCTACGAGCAGTACTTC.

The chain couples TRBV7-2 to TRBJ1-6, with a weak D call TRBD1 (5 bases). Germline CDR1 is SGHTA and CDR2 is FQGNSA. V lost 5 bases and J lost 10, with 18 bases in between. The CDR3 extends over 15 amino acids. The CDR3 sequence is CASSTQGMTDSPLHF. CDR3 in DNA: TGTGCCAGCAGCACCCAGGGAATGACCGACTCACCCCTCCACTTT.

This chain uses TRBV7-8 with TRBJ2-5; D perhaps matches TRBD1 (6 bases). The V gene lost 1 base and the J gene lost 5 bases, with 14 bases spanning the gap. Germline lookup yields CDR1 SGHVS and CDR2 FQNEAQ. The CDR3 spans 15 residues. CDR3 sequence reads: CASSLELDRRETQYF. For the CDR3, the DNA is TGTGCCAGCAGCTTAGAGCTCGACAGGAGGGAGACCCAGTACTTC.

This chain links TRBV13 with TRBJ2-5; 8 nucleotides agree with TRBD2. Trimming took 0 bases from V and 1 from J; bases not matched to a gene: 7. The CDR3 consists of 17 residues. The germline V gene has CDR1 PRHDT and CDR2 FYEKMQ (reference sequence). CDR3 DNA: TGTGCCAGCAGCTTAGGTGGGCTAGCGGGTACCCAAGAGACCCAGTACTTC. Its translation: CASSLGGLAGTQETQYF. Full variable domain (remainder filled in from reference TRBV13 and TRBJ2-5): AAGVIQSPRHLIKEKRETATLKCYPIPRHDTVYWYQQGPGQDPQFLISFYEKMQSDKGSIPDRFSAQQFSDYHSELNMSSLELGDSALYFCASSLGGLAGTQETQYFGPGTRLLVL.

V is TRBV4-3 and J is TRBJ2-2; D not resolved. CDR1 is LGHNA and CDR2 is YSLEER in the germline V gene. This CDR3 is 15 amino acids long. With 1 base removed from V and 6 bases from J, the gap between germline ends came to 12 bases. The CDR3, as DNA: TGCGCCAGCAGCCAAGGGTTGGGCATCTCCGGGGAGCTGTTTTTT. Residues: CASSQGLGISGELFF.